A single sample is the source of the 11 T cell receptor beta chains below, sequenced in a study of blood T cell repertoires in COVID-19. Clones were read by immunoSEQ multiplex PCR, and TCRdb kept only the in-frame ones, dropping some. The table has around 250,000 clones, about 90% seen once. The sequenced material came from PBMCs or T cells enriched from blood (not recorded which). The receptors stem from a human donor in a cohort exposed to, infected with or recovered from COVID-19 (not recorded which). The donor label of this sample is uncertain.

The rearrangement joins TRBV27 to TRBJ2-7, with a tentative D call TRBD1 (5 bases). Per germline, CDR1 MNHEY and CDR2 SMNVEV (reference sequence). CDR3 length: 14 amino acids. V was trimmed by 8 bases and J by 0 bases, leaving 14 bases between them. The CDR3 bases are TGTGCCAGCGGTATCAAGGGGCGCTCCTACGAGCAGTACTTC. This codes for CASGIKGRSYEQYF.

V usage is TRBV6-1 and J usage is TRBJ1-3, with 7 bases fitting TRBD1. Looked up from germline, CDR1 is MNHNS and CDR2 is SASEGT. The CDR3 has 16 amino acids. Trimming at V came to 2 bases and at J to 2 bases, leaving 6 bases not matched to a gene. CDR3 region: CASSEYGGGTGNTIYF. Written as DNA, the CDR3 is TGTGCCAGCAGTGAATACGGAGGGGGCACTGGAAACACCATATATTTT.

The V call is TRBV6-1, the J call TRBJ1-4; 9 bases are a match to TRBD1. Per the germline V gene, CDR1 is MNHNS and CDR2 is SASEGT. V trimming: 7 bases; J trimming: 6 bases; junction bases outside the gene matches: 3. The CDR3 has 13 amino acids. CDR3 bases: TGTGCCAGCAATGGACAGGGGTATGAAAAACTGTTTTTT. Translation: CASNGQGYEKLFF.

This sequence joins TRBV24-1 and TRBJ2-7, with 10 bases that match TRBD1. V lost 11 bases and J lost 5; bases outside the gene matches: 11. The CDR3 loop spans 14 amino acids. CDR1 and CDR2 (germline): KGHDR, SFDVKD. CDR3 bases: TGTGCCAACTCACGACAGGGGGCTAACGACGAGCAGTACTTC. This gives the protein CANSRQGANDEQYF.

The chain recombines TRBV5-1 with TRBJ2-7; possible D gene TRBD1, 6 bases. Germline-derived CDR1 and CDR2 are SGHRS and YFSETQ. The CDR3 totals 16 residues. V was trimmed by 4 bases and J by 0 bases, leaving 17 bases between them. In DNA form, the CDR3 reads TGCGCCAGCAGCGTAGAGTCGACAGGATTCTCCTACGAGCAGTACTTC. Protein sequence: CASSVESTGFSYEQYF.

The chain has TRBV5-4 and TRBJ1-3, with 7 bases that match TRBD1. The germline V gene encodes CDR1 SGHNT and CDR2 YYREEE (reference sequence). CDR3 size: 15 residues. Trimming removed 4 bases from V and 0 bases from J; junction bases left unmatched: 4. This chain's CDR3 is CASSQGQISGNTIYF. The CDR3 bases are TGTGCCAGCAGCCAGGGACAGATCTCTGGAAACACCATATATTTT.

The V gene is TRBV7-9, the J gene TRBJ1-2; maybe TRBD1 (6 bases). Trimming cost V 5 bases and J 6 bases, with 16 bases left between them. The germline V gene encodes CDR1 SEHNR and CDR2 FQNEAQ (reference sequence). This CDR3 has 14 residues. CDR3 region: CASSDRQALNGYTF. The CDR3 nucleotides read TGTGCCAGCAGCGATCGACAGGCTCTTAATGGCTACACCTTC.

The count of this clone is one. The J gene is TRBJ2-5, the V gene TRBV10-1; TRBD2 agrees at 12 bases. J was trimmed by 3 bases and V by 7 bases; bases with no gene match: 15. The CDR3 runs to 18 residues. The germline gives CDR1 WNHNN, CDR2 SYGVQD (reference sequence). The chain's CDR3 is CASTAHLAGGPVEETQYF. The CDR3 DNA reads as TGCGCCAGCACCGCCCATCTAGCGGGGGGGCCGGTTGAAGAGACCCAGTACTTC.

The chain carries TRBV5-6 and TRBJ1-1, with unresolved D. The CDR3 spans 16 residues. V gave up 4 bases and J gave up 1 base, with 17 bases separating them. Germline V gene data show CDR1 as SGHDT and CDR2 as YYEEEE. Written as DNA, the CDR3 is TGTGCCAGCAGCACAATTAGTCTAGAAGGGAACACTGAAGCTTTCTTT. Translated, it gives CASSTISLEGNTEAFF.

The CDR3 coding sequence is TGTGCCAGCAGCGAGAACAGGGTGGGAAACATTCAGTACTTC. Translation: CASSENRVGNIQYF. The chain links TRBV9 to TRBJ2-4; TRBD1 is a possible D gene (6 bases). Trimming removed 3 bases from V and 6 bases from J, with 13 bases in between. In germline, CDR1 is SGDLS, CDR2 YYNGEE. CDR3 size: 14 residues.

This chain links TRBV10-3 with TRBJ2-1, with 15 bases that match TRBD2. V shed 8 bases and J 9 bases; nucleotides not matched to a gene: 8. CDR1 is ENHRY, CDR2 SYGVKD, per germline. This CDR3 has 15 amino acids. The CDR3 nucleotides read TGTGCCATCGGCCGGGGACTAGCGGGGGGCACTGAGCAGTTCTTC. Translation: CAIGRGLAGGTEQFF.